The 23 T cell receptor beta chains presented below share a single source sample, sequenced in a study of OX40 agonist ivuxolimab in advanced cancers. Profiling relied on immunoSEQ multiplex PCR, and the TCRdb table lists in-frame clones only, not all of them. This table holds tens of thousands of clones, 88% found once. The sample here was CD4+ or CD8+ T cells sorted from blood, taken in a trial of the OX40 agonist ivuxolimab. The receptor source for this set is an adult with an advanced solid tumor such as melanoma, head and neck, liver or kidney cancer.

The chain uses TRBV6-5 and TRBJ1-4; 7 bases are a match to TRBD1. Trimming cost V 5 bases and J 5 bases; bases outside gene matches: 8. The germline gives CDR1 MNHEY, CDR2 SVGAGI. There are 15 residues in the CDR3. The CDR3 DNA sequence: TGTGCCAGCAGTGGACGCGGAGGGGGCAATGAAAAACTGTTTTTT. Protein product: CASSGRGGGNEKLFF.

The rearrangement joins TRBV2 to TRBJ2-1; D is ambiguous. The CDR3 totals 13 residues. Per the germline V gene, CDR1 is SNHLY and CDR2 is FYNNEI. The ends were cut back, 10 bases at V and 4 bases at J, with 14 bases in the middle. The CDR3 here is CATRIGQYNEQFF. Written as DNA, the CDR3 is TGTGCCACGAGGATAGGGCAGTACAATGAGCAGTTCTTC.

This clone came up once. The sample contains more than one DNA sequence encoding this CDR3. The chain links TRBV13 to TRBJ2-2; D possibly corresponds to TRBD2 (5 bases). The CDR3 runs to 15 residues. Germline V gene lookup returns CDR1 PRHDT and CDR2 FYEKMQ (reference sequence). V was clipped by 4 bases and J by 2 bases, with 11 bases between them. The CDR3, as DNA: TGTGCCAGCAGCTCCGCGGGTGGAAACACCGGGGAGCTGTTTTTT. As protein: CASSSAGGNTGELFF.

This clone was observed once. The CDR3 DNA reads TGTGCCAGCTCTCCCAGGACAGGGGTGGATGGCTACACCTTC. This gives the protein CASSPRTGVDGYTF. The rearrangement joins TRBV27 to TRBJ1-2; 9 nucleotides agree with TRBD1. With 8 bases clipped from V and 6 bases from J, the junction kept 10 bases outside the gene matches. This CDR3 comprises 14 residues. Germline V gives CDR1 MNHEY, CDR2 SMNVEV (reference sequence).

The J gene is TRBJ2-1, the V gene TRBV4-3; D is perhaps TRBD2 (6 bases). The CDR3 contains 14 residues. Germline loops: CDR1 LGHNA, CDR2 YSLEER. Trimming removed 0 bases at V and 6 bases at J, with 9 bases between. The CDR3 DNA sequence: TGCGCCAGCAGCCAAGAGCGGGGCGGCAATGAGCAGTTCTTC. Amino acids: CASSQERGGNEQFF.

CDR3 nucleotides: TGTGCCAGTAGTATGAGGGAACTAGGCAATCAGCCCCAGCATTTT. Protein: CASSMRELGNQPQHF. The chain couples TRBV19 to TRBJ1-5; D is uncertain. The V and J ends lost 3 bases and 2 bases respectively, with 11 bases between them. Looked up from germline, CDR1 is LNHDA and CDR2 is SQIVND (reference sequence). The CDR3 has 15 residues.

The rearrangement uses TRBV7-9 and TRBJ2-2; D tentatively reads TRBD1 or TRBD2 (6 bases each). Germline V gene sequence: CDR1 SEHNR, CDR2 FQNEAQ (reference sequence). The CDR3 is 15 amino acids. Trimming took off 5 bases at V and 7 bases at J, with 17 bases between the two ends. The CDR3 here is CASSPKGGHGGELFF. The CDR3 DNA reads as TGTGCCAGCAGCCCCAAGGGGGGCCATGGCGGGGAGCTGTTTTTT. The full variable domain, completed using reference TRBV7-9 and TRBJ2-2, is DTGVSQNPRHKITKRGQNVTFRCDPISEHNRLYWYRQTLGQGPEFLTYFQNEAQLEKSRLLSDRFSAERPKGSFSTLEIQRTEQGDSAMYLCASSPKGGHGGELFFGEGSRLTVL.

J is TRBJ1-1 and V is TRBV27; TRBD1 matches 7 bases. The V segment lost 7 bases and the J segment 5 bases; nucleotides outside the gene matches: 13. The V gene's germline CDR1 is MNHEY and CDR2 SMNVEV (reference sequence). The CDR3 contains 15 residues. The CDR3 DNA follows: TGTGCCAGCAATTTCCTGTCAGGGGGGGATACTGAAGCTTTCTTT. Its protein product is CASNFLSGGDTEAFF.

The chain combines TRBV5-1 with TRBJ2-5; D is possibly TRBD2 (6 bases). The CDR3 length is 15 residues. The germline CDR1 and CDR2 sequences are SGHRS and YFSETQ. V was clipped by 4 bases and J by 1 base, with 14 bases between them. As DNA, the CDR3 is TGCGCCAGCAGCCGACTAGTGGGGGTCCAAGAGACCCAGTACTTC. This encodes CASSRLVGVQETQYF.

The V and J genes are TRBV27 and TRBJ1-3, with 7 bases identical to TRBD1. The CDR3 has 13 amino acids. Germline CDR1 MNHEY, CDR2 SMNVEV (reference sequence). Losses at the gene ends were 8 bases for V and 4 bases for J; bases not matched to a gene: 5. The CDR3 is CASWTGLGNTIYF. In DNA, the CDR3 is TGTGCCAGCTGGACAGGCCTGGGAAACACCATATATTTT.

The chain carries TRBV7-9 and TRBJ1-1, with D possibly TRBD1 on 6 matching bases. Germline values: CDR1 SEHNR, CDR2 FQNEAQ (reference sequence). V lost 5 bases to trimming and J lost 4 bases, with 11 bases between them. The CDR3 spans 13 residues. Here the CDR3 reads CASSRGGPTEAFF. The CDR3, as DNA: TGTGCCAGCAGCCGGGGGGGCCCCACTGAAGCTTTCTTT.

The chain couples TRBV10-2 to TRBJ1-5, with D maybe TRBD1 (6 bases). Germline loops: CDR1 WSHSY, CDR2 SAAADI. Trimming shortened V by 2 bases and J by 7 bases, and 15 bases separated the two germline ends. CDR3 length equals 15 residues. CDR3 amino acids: CASSEIWGAEQPQHF. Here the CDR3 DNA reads TGCGCCAGCAGTGAGATCTGGGGGGCGGAACAGCCCCAGCATTTT.

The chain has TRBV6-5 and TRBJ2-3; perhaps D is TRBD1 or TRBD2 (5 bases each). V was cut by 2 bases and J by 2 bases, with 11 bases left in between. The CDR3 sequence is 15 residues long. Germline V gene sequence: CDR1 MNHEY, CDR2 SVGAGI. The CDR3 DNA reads TGTGCCAGCAGTTACAAGTGGGGGAACACAGATACGCAGTATTTT. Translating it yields CASSYKWGNTDTQYF.

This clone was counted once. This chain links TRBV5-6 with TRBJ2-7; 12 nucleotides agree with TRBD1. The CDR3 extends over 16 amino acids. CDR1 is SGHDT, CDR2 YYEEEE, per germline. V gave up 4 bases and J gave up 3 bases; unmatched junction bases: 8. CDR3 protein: CASSGTGGSFNYEQYF. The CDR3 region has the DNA TGTGCCAGCAGCGGGACAGGGGGCAGCTTCAACTACGAGCAGTACTTC.

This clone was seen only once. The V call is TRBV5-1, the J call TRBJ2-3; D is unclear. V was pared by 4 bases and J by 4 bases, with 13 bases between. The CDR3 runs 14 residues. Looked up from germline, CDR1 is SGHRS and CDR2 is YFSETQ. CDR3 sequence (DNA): TGCGCCAGCAGCCTCGCTCAAGCAGCAGATACGCAGTATTTT. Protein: CASSLAQAADTQYF.

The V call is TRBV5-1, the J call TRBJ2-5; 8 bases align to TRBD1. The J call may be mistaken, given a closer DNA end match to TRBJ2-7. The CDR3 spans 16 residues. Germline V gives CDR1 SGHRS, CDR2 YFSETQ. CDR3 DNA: TGCGCCAGCAGCCCTCAACGGGGGACAGGCTCCTACGAGCAGTACTTC. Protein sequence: CASSPQRGTGSYEQYF.

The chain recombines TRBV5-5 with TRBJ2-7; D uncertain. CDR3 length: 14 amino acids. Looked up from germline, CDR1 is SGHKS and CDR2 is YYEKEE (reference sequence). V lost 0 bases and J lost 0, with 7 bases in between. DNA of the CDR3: TGTGCCAGCAGCTTGGAAGATAGCTCCTACGAGCAGTACTTC. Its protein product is CASSLEDSSYEQYF.

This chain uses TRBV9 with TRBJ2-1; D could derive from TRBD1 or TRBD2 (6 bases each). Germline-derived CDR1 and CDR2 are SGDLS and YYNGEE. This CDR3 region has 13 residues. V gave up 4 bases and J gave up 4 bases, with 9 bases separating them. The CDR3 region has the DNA TGTGCCAGCAGCAGGGGGGATTACAATGAGCAGTTCTTC. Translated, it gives CASSRGDYNEQFF.

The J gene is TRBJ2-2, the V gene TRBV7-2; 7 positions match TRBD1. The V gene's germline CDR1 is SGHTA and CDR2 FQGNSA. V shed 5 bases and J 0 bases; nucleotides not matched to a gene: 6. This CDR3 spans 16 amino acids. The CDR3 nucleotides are TGTGCCAGCAGCCAAGGGGACAGCGCGAACACCGGGGAGCTGTTTTTT. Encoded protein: CASSQGDSANTGELFF.

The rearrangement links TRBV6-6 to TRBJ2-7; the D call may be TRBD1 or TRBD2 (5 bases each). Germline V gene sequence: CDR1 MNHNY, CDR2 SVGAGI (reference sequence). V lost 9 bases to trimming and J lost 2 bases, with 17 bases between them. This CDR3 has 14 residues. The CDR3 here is CASVSGTRPYEQYF. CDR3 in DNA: TGTGCCAGTGTTTCCGGGACCCGACCCTACGAGCAGTACTTC.

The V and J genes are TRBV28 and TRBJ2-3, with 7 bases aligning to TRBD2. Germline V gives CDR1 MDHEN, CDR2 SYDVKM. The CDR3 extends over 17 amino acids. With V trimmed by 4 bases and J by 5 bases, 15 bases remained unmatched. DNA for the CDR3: TGTGCCAGCAGTTGGGGTTTCGGCGGGGGAGGGATAGATACGCAGTATTTT. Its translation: CASSWGFGGGGIDTQYF.

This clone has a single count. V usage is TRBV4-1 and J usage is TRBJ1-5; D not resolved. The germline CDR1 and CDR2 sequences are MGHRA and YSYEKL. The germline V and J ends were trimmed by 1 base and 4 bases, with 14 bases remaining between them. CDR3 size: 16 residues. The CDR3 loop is CASSQGFASRNQPQHF. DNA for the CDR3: TGCGCCAGCAGCCAAGGATTCGCGAGCCGAAATCAGCCCCAGCATTTT.

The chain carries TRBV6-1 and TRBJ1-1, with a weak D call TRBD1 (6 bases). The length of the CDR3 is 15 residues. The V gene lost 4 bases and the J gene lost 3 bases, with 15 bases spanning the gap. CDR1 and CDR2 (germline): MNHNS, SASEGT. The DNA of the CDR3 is TGTGCCAGCAGTGCCCGACAGGCAGGGGACACTGAAGCTTTCTTT. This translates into CASSARQAGDTEAFF.